The 31 T cell receptor beta chains reported below all come from one sample, sequenced in a study of blood T cell repertoires in COVID-19. Data came from immunoSEQ multiplex PCR; TCRdb stores just in-frame clones and leaves some out. The sample lists about 45,000 clones, just under 70% occurring once. Sample: peripheral blood. The receptors shown here come from a man of 80 years or more with acute or convalescent COVID-19.

The chain is built from TRBV5-1 and TRBJ2-5; TRBD1 aligns across 10 bases. This CDR3 contains 15 residues. Germline V lookup: CDR1 SGHRS, CDR2 YFSETQ. V was pared by 4 bases and J by 4 bases, with 7 bases of the junction left unmatched. The CDR3 coding sequence is TGCGCCAGCAGCGACGGGACAGGGGAAGGAGAGACCCAGTACTTC. It translates to CASSDGTGEGETQYF.

The count of this clone is one. This chain links TRBV19 with TRBJ2-1; 9 bases are a match to TRBD1. After removal of 5 bases from V and 12 bases from J, the junction contained 11 bases not matched to a gene. This CDR3 region has 14 residues. Germline CDR1 is LNHDA and CDR2 is SQIVND (reference sequence). The CDR3 DNA is TGTGCCAGTAGTTCACAGGGGGCTAGCGTAGGGCAGTTCTTC. This gives the protein CASSSQGASVGQFF.

In this sample, this clone turned up a few times. The chain is built from TRBV11-3 and TRBJ1-4, with TRBD1 identical over 7 bases. V shed 1 base, J shed 7 bases, and the junction held 6 bases outside the gene matches. CDR1 is SGHNT, CDR2 YENEEA, per germline. CDR3 length equals 15 residues. The CDR3 sequence is CASSLGGGGGEKLFF. CDR3 nucleotides: TGTGCCAGCAGCTTAGGAGGGGGCGGAGGTGAAAAACTGTTTTTT.

Relative to its sample, this clone is medium-sized (0.01 to 0.1%). The V and J genes are TRBV2 and TRBJ1-3; 9 positions agree with TRBD1. The junction had 13 bases not matched to a gene; V was cut back by 8 bases and J by 2 bases. The V gene's germline CDR1 is SNHLY and CDR2 FYNNEI. The CDR3 has 17 amino acids. The CDR3 region is CASWGPGDRAPGNTIYF. CDR3 nucleotide sequence: TGTGCCAGCTGGGGACCTGGGGACAGGGCTCCTGGAAACACCATATATTTT.

The chain joins TRBV14 to TRBJ1-4, with no clear D. The ends were cut back, 2 bases at V and 3 bases at J, with 10 bases in the middle. CDR1 is SGHDN, CDR2 FVKESK, per germline. The CDR3 covers 15 residues. CDR3 nucleotides: TGTGCCAGCAGCCAAAGTGGCCAAGCTAATGAAAAACTGTTTTTT. It translates to CASSQSGQANEKLFF. The complete variable domain, with remaining parts taken from reference TRBV14 and TRBJ1-4, reads EAGVTQFPSHSVIEKGQTVTLRCDPISGHDNLYWYRRVMGKEIKFLLHFVKESKQDESGMPNNRFLAERTGGTYSTLKVQPAELEDSGVYFCASSQSGQANEKLFFGSGTQLSVL.

The chain recombines TRBV18 with TRBJ1-1, with 7 positions matching TRBD1. The CDR3 contains 12 residues. V lost 8 bases to trimming and J lost 7 bases; unmatched junction nucleotides: 7. Per the germline V gene, CDR1 is KGHSH and CDR2 is LQKENI. CDR3 in amino acids: CASARGQGEAFF. The CDR3 bases are TGTGCCAGCGCGAGGGGGCAAGGTGAAGCTTTCTTT.

This clone appeared a single time. V is TRBV7-6 and J is TRBJ2-1, with 12 bases that match TRBD2. The germline gives CDR1 SGHVS, CDR2 FNYEAQ. With 5 bases clipped from V and 7 bases from J, the junction kept 6 bases outside the gene matches. The CDR3 consists of 15 residues. DNA for the CDR3: TGTGCCAGCAGCCAAGGACTAGCGGGAAGGAATGAGCAGTTCTTC. Its protein product is CASSQGLAGRNEQFF. Supplemented by reference TRBV7-6 and TRBJ2-1, the full variable domain reads GAGVSQSPRYKVTKRGQDVALRCDPISGHVSLYWYRQALGQGPEFLTYFNYEAQQDKSGLPNDRFSAERPEGSISTLTIQRTEQRDSAMYRCASSQGLAGRNEQFFGPGTRLTVL.

This chain uses TRBV5-6 with TRBJ1-3; D possibly corresponds to TRBD1 (5 bases). V was clipped by 4 bases and J by 2 bases, with 7 bases between them. Germline values: CDR1 SGHDT, CDR2 YYEEEE. The CDR3 runs 13 residues. The DNA of the CDR3 is TGTGCCAGCAGCCCGACAGCTGGAAACACCATATATTTT. Its protein product is CASSPTAGNTIYF.

This sequence joins TRBV6-6 and TRBJ2-2, with D possibly being TRBD2 (7 bases). V lost 6 bases and J lost 2, with 13 bases in between. From germline, CDR1 is MNHNY and CDR2 SVGAGI (reference sequence). The CDR3 sequence is 15 residues long. The CDR3 nucleotides read TGTGCCAGCAGGGGCGCGGGGGCCAACACCGGGGAGCTGTTTTTT. Translation gives CASRGAGANTGELFF.

The chain joins TRBV5-1 to TRBJ1-6, with TRBD1 matching 10 bases. CDR1 SGHRS and CDR2 YFSETQ come from the germline V gene. The CDR3 runs 16 residues. The V segment lost 4 bases and the J segment 7 bases; nucleotides outside the gene matches: 8. CDR3 sequence: CASSQGLGQGNSPLHF. DNA of the CDR3: TGCGCCAGCAGCCAGGGGCTGGGACAGGGGAATTCACCCCTCCACTTT.

The rearrangement links TRBV30 to TRBJ2-7; 8 bases map to TRBD1. V was pared by 3 bases and J by 2 bases, with 6 bases of the junction left unmatched. Per the germline V gene, CDR1 is GTSNPN and CDR2 is SVGIG (reference sequence). CDR3 length equals 14 residues. CDR3 protein: CAWSGGTGTYEQYF. CDR3 nucleotides: TGTGCCTGGAGCGGCGGGACAGGCACCTACGAGCAGTACTTC.

The chain carries TRBV7-3 and TRBJ2-6; 7 positions match TRBD1. CDR3 length equals 19 residues. V dropped 1 base and J dropped 0; count of bases not matched to a gene: 9. Germline values: CDR1 SGHTA, CDR2 FQGTGA. The DNA of the CDR3 is TGTGCCAGCAGCTTAAGTTTCGGGACAGACCTCTCTGGGGCCAACGTCCTGACTTTC. Its protein product is CASSLSFGTDLSGANVLTF.

The V and J genes are TRBV25-1 and TRBJ2-7, with 7 bases matching TRBD1. The V gene's germline CDR1 is MGHDK and CDR2 SYGVNS. The length of the CDR3 is 14 residues. V lost 3 bases to trimming and J lost 2 bases; unmatched junction nucleotides: 4. The CDR3 nucleotides are TGTGCCAGCAGTGAGCCAGGGGGAGCCTACGAGCAGTACTTC. This gives the protein CASSEPGGAYEQYF.

This clone was counted ten times or more. The chain joins TRBV9 to TRBJ1-2, with D perhaps matching TRBD1 (6 bases). The germline CDR1 and CDR2 sequences are SGDLS and YYNGEE. The CDR3 spans 17 residues. The germline V and J ends were trimmed by 3 bases and 2 bases, with 20 bases remaining between them. The CDR3 region has the DNA TGTGCCAGCAGCGCCGCATTCCGACAGGACGGGAACTATGGCTACACCTTC. This translates into CASSAAFRQDGNYGYTF.

V and J are TRBV21-1 and TRBJ2-5; the D call in the table, TRBD1, was not verified against the DNA. TRBV21-1 has pseudogene status. CDR3 length: 14 amino acids. This CDR3 is CASEGQGQLETQYF. DNA for the CDR3: TGTGCCAGTGAAGGACAGGGACAGTTGGAGACCCAGTACTTC.

In its sample, this clone was seen once. The rearrangement joins TRBV5-4 to TRBJ2-7, with 10 bases matching TRBD1. This CDR3 has 14 residues. J lost 6 bases, V lost 3 bases, and 6 bases had no gene match. Germline V lookup: CDR1 SGHNT, CDR2 YYREEE (reference sequence). CDR3 sequence reads: CASSWGQGSGEQYF. DNA of the CDR3: TGTGCCAGCAGCTGGGGACAGGGGTCTGGCGAGCAGTACTTC.

V gene TRBV4-1 combines with J gene TRBJ1-4; D possibly corresponds to TRBD1 (6 bases). With 4 bases removed from V and 2 bases from J, the gap between germline ends came to 17 bases. Per the germline V gene, CDR1 is MGHRA and CDR2 is YSYEKL. The CDR3 runs to 17 residues. DNA for the CDR3: TGCGCCAGCAGCCGGTCAGGGGTGGTTGTTACTAATGAAAAACTGTTTTTT. Translating it yields CASSRSGVVVTNEKLFF.

The chain carries TRBV27 and TRBJ2-1; possible D gene TRBD2, 5 bases. Trimming stripped 3 bases from V and 12 bases from J, with 12 bases between. CDR1 is MNHEY, CDR2 SMNVEV, per germline (reference sequence). CDR3 length equals 12 residues. The CDR3 loop reads CASSLRAGVQFF. In DNA, the CDR3 is TGTGCCAGCAGTTTGCGCGCCGGGGTGCAGTTCTTC.

The chain has TRBV7-8 and TRBJ2-1, with D tentatively TRBD1 (5 bases). Between the trimmed V and J ends, which lost 2 bases and 2 bases, there was a span of 22 bases. The CDR3 consists of 19 residues. CDR1 and CDR2 (germline): SGHVS, FQNEAQ. The CDR3 sequence: CASSLWGGSAAYTYNEQFF. As DNA, the CDR3 is TGTGCCAGCAGCTTATGGGGCGGCTCCGCCGCGTACACCTACAATGAGCAGTTCTTC.

The chain joins TRBV27 to TRBJ2-1, with D possibly being TRBD2 (5 bases). There are 12 residues in the CDR3. Trimming stripped 4 bases from V and 16 bases from J, with 17 bases between. Per germline, CDR1 MNHEY and CDR2 SMNVEV (reference sequence). CDR3 in amino acids: CASSSPGVASFF. CDR3 coding DNA: TGTGCCAGCAGTTCCCCTGGGGTAGCGTCTTTCTTC.

This clone has only a few counts. The V call is TRBV7-9, the J call TRBJ1-3; possibly TRBD1 for D (5 bases). CDR3 length: 17 residues. Germline V CDR1 and CDR2: SEHNR, FQNEAQ (reference sequence). The V gene lost 4 bases and the J gene lost 1 base, with 17 bases spanning the gap. CDR3 coding DNA: TGTGCCAGCAGCTCCCCGGGTTTAGGGGTGTCTGGAAACACCATATATTTT. Protein: CASSSPGLGVSGNTIYF.

The chain carries TRBV27 and TRBJ2-3; TRBD1 matches at 8 bases. Trimming removed 2 bases from V and 2 bases from J; junction bases left unmatched: 6. Germline-derived CDR1 and CDR2 are MNHEY and SMNVEV (reference sequence). The CDR3 runs 16 residues. Here the CDR3 reads CASSLGTGLNTDTQYF. CDR3 nucleotide sequence: TGTGCCAGCAGTTTAGGGACAGGCCTTAACACAGATACGCAGTATTTT.

This chain connects TRBV7-9 to TRBJ1-2, with D possibly TRBD1 on 5 matching bases. Germline V gene lookup returns CDR1 SEHNR and CDR2 FQNEAQ (reference sequence). The CDR3 consists of 13 residues. V gave up 3 bases and J gave up 8 bases, with 13 bases separating them. Written as DNA, the CDR3 is TGTGCCAGCAGCTTGGAGGGGCGAGGAGGCTACACCTTC. It yields the protein CASSLEGRGGYTF. Full variable domain (remainder filled in from reference TRBV7-9 and TRBJ1-2): DTGVSQNPRHKITKRGQNVTFRCDPISEHNRLYWYRQTLGQGPEFLTYFQNEAQLEKSRLLSDRFSAERPKGSFSTLEIQRTEQGDSAMYLCASSLEGRGGYTFGSGTRLTVV.

V usage is TRBV6-5 and J usage is TRBJ2-7; TRBD2 might be the D (6 bases). The V gene lost 2 bases and the J gene lost 6 bases, with 14 bases spanning the gap. The germline V gene has CDR1 MNHEY and CDR2 SVGAGI. This CDR3 comprises 14 residues. The CDR3 nucleotides read TGTGCCAGCAGTTACGGGACTCGTTCGAGCGAGCAGTACTTC. It is translated as CASSYGTRSSEQYF.

This clone was counted between two and nine times. The chain joins TRBV7-2 to TRBJ1-2; possible D gene TRBD1, 5 bases. CDR1 is SGHTA, CDR2 FQGNSA, per germline. The CDR3 sequence is 13 residues long. V shed 5 bases and J shed 7 bases, with 14 bases lying between them. CDR3 amino acids: CASSPDKEGGYTF. CDR3 bases: TGTGCCAGCAGCCCGGACAAGGAGGGTGGCTACACCTTC.

The gene calls are TRBV7-2 and TRBJ2-5, with D possibly matching TRBD2 (5 bases). V was clipped by 0 bases and J by 9 bases, with 11 bases between them. CDR3 length equals 13 residues. Germline V gives CDR1 SGHTA, CDR2 FQGNSA. The CDR3 DNA follows: TGTGCCAGCAGCTTAGCTAGCGCGGCGGCCCAGTACTTC. It yields the protein CASSLASAAAQYF.

This clone was seen once. This chain's CDR3 is CASRARDREAEQYF. CDR3 in DNA: TGTGCCAGCAGGGCTAGGGACAGGGAGGCCGAGCAGTACTTC. This chain connects TRBV12-1 to TRBJ2-7; the D call in the table, TRBD1, was not verified against the DNA. TRBV12-1 has pseudogene status. The CDR3 loop spans 14 amino acids.

The V and J genes are TRBV4-1 and TRBJ1-1, with D possibly TRBD1 on 6 matching bases. V was cut by 3 bases and J by 1 base, with 15 bases left in between. This CDR3 is built from 16 residues. Germline assignment: CDR1 MGHRA and CDR2 YSYEKL. The CDR3 DNA follows: TGCGCCAGCAGCCAGAGTACCGGGACACCGAACACTGAAGCTTTCTTT. Residues: CASSQSTGTPNTEAFF.

V is TRBV5-1 and J is TRBJ1-2; D is possibly TRBD1 (6 bases). Germline V gene data show CDR1 as SGHRS and CDR2 as YFSETQ. Trimming took 5 bases from V and 0 from J, leaving 14 bases between them. The CDR3 extends over 15 amino acids. The CDR3 bases are TGCGCCAGCAGGCCAGGGGATCCAGCTAACTATGGCTACACCTTC. Amino acids: CASRPGDPANYGYTF.

The chain couples TRBV9 to TRBJ1-2; 7 bases fit TRBD1. Losses at the gene ends were 3 bases for V and 3 bases for J; bases not matched to a gene: 26. CDR1 is SGDLS and CDR2 is YYNGEE in the germline V gene. This CDR3 has 21 amino acids. CDR3 sequence: CASSASQTASGTEFSYYGYTF. Written as DNA, the CDR3 is TGTGCCAGCAGCGCTAGTCAAACGGCCTCCGGGACAGAGTTTTCCTACTATGGCTACACCTTC.

This clone was seen a few times. V is TRBV4-2 and J is TRBJ2-7; 7 bases are a match to TRBD1. V was clipped by 1 base and J by 0 bases; unmatched bases: 3. Germline V gives CDR1 LGHNA, CDR2 YNFKEQ. This CDR3 is built from 15 residues. The chain's CDR3 is CASSQGGQDSYEQYF. CDR3 DNA sequence: TGTGCCAGCAGCCAAGGAGGACAGGACTCCTACGAGCAGTACTTC.